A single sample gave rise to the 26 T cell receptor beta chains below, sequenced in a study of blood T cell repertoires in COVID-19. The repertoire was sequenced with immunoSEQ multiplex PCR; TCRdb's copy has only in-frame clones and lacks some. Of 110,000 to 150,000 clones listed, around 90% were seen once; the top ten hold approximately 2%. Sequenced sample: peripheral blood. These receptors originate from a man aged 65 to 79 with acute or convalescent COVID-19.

The CDR3 reads CASSPGLADEQFF. CDR3 DNA sequence: TGTGCCAGCAGTCCTGGACTAGCGGATGAGCAGTTCTTC. V is TRBV7-3 and J is TRBJ2-1; TRBD2 agrees at 10 bases. Germline-derived CDR1 and CDR2 are SGHTA and FQGTGA. This CDR3 has 13 residues. V shed 6 bases, J shed 8 bases, and the junction held 4 bases outside the gene matches. The entire variable domain, with the rest obtained from reference TRBV7-3 and TRBJ2-1, is as follows: GAGVSQTPSNKVTEKGKYVELRCDPISGHTALYWYRQSLGQGPEFLIYFQGTGAADDSGLPNDRFFAVRPEGSVSTLKIQRTERGDSAVYLCASSPGLADEQFFGPGTRLTVL.

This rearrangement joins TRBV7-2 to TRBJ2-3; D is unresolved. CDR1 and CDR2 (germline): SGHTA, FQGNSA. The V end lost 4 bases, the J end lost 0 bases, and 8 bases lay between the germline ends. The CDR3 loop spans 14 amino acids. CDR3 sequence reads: CASSSGPSTDTQYF. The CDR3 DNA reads TGTGCCAGCAGCTCTGGGCCGAGCACAGATACGCAGTATTTT.

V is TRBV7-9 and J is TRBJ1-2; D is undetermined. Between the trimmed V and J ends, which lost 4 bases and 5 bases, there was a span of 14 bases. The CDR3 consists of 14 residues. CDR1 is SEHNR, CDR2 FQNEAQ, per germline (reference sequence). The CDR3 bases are TGTGCCAGCAGCTCTCCAGGACTGAAATATGGCTACACCTTC. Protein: CASSSPGLKYGYTF.

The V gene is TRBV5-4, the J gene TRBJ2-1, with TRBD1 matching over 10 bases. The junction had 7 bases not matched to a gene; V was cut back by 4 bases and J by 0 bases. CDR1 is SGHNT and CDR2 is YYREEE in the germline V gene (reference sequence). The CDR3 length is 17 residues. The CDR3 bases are TGTGCCAGCAGCGTTTCCGGGACAGGGGCCTCCTACAATGAGCAGTTCTTC. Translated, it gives CASSVSGTGASYNEQFF.

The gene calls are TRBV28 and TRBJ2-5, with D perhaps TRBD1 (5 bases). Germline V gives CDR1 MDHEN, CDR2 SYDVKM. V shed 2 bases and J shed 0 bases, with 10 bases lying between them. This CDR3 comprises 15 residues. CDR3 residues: CASSLGAGNQETQYF. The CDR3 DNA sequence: TGTGCCAGCAGTTTAGGGGCAGGCAACCAAGAGACCCAGTACTTC.

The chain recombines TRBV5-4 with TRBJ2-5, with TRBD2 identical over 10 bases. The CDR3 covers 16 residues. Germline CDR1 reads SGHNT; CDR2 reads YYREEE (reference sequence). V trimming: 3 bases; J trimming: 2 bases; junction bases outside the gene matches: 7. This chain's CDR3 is CASSSKRGGNQETQYF. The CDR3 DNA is TGTGCCAGCAGCTCAAAGCGGGGGGGAAATCAAGAGACCCAGTACTTC. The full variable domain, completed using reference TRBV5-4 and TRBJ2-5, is ETGVTQSPTHLIKTRGQQVTLRCSSQSGHNTVSWYQQALGQGPQFIFQYYREEENGRGNFPPRFSGLQFPNYSSELNVNALELDDSALYLCASSSKRGGNQETQYFGPGTRLLVL.

The DNA of the CDR3 is TGTGCCAGCAGCTTAGCCCGGGGGGGAACTGAAGCTTTCTTT. Encoded protein: CASSLARGGTEAFF. V usage is TRBV7-2 and J usage is TRBJ1-1, with D perhaps TRBD1 (5 bases). CDR3 size: 14 residues. The germline gives CDR1 SGHTA, CDR2 FQGNSA. With 0 bases removed from V and 5 bases from J, the gap between germline ends came to 10 bases. The full variable domain, rest sourced from reference TRBV7-2 and TRBJ1-1, is GAGVSQSPSNKVTEKGKDVELRCDPISGHTALYWYRQSLGQGLEFLIYFQGNSAPDKSGLPSDRFSAERTGGSVSTLTIQRTQQEDSAVYLCASSLARGGTEAFFGQGTRLTVV.

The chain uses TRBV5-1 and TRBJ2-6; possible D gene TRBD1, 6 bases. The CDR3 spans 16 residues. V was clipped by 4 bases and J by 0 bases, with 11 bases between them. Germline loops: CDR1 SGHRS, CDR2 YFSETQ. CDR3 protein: CASSGDRRSGANVLTF. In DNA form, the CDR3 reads TGCGCCAGCAGCGGAGACAGGCGCTCTGGGGCCAACGTCCTGACTTTC.

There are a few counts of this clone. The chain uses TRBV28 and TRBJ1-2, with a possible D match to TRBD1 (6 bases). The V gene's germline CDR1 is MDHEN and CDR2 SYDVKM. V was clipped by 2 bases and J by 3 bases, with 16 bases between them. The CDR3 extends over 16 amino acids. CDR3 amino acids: CASSLDVAQGHYGYTF. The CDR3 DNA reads TGTGCCAGCAGTTTAGACGTTGCACAGGGCCACTATGGCTACACCTTC.

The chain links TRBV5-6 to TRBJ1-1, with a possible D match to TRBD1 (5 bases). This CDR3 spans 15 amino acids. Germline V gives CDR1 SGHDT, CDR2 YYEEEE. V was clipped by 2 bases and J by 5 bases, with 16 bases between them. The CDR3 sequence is CASSFLQGAGTEAFF. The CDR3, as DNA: TGTGCCAGCAGCTTTCTTCAGGGCGCGGGGACTGAAGCTTTCTTT.

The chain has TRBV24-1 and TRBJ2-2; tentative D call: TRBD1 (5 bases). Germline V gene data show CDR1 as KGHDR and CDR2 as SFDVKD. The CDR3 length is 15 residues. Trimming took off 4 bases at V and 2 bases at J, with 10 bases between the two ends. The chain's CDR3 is CATSETGLNTGELFF. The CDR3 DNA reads TGTGCCACCAGTGAAACAGGTCTTAACACCGGGGAGCTGTTTTTT.

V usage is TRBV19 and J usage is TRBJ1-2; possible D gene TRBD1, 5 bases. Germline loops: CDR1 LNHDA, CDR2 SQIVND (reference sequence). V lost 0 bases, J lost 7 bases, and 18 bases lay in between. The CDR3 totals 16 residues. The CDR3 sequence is CASSIDSGRVSSGYTF. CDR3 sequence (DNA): TGTGCCAGTAGTATAGATTCGGGCAGGGTGAGCAGTGGCTACACCTTC.

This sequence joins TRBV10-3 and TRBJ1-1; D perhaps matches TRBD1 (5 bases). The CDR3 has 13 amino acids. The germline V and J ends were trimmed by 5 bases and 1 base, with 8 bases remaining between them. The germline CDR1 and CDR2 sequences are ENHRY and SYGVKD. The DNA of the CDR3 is TGTGCCATCAGTTCAGGACAGAACACTGAAGCTTTCTTT. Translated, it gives CAISSGQNTEAFF.

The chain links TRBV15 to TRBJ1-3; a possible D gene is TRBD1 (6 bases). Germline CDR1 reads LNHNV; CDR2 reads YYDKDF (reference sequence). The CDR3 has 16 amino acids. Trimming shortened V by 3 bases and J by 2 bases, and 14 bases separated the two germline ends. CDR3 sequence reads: CATSRRAGTTGNTIYF. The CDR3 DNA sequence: TGTGCCACCAGCAGGAGAGCCGGGACAACTGGAAACACCATATATTTT. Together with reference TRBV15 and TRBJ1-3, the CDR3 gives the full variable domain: DAMVIQNPRYQVTQFGKPVTLSCSQTLNHNVMYWYQQKSSQAPKLLFHYYDKDFNNEADTPDNFQSRRPNTSFCFLDIRSPGLGDTAMYLCATSRRAGTTGNTIYFGEGSWLTVV.

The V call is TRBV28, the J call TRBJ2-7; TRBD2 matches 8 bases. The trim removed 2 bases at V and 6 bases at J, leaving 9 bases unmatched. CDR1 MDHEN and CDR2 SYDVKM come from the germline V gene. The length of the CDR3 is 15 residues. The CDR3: CASSLGGHGGGEQYF. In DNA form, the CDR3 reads TGTGCCAGCAGTTTAGGCGGTCACGGGGGGGGCGAGCAGTACTTC.

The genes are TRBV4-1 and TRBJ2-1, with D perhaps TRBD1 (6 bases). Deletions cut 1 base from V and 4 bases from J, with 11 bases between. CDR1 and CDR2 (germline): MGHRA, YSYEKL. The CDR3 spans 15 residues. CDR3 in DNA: TGCGCCAGCAGCCAAGGGACAGAACCGTACAATGAGCAGTTCTTC. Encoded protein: CASSQGTEPYNEQFF.

CDR3 bases: TGTGCCAGCAGCCGAGACGGGGGTAATGAAAAACTGTTTTTT. Translation: CASSRDGGNEKLFF. The chain combines TRBV3-1 (or the pseudogene TRBV3-2) with TRBJ1-4; perhaps TRBD1 as D (5 bases). Trimming pared 4 bases from V and 4 bases from J, leaving 10 bases between. Germline V gene data show CDR1 as LGHDT and CDR2 as YNNKEL (reference sequence). This CDR3 contains 14 residues.

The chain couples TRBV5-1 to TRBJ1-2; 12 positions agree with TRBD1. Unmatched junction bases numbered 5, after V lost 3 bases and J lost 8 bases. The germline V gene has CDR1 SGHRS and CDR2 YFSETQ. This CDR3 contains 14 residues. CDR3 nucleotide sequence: TGCGCCAGCAGCTCGGGACAGGGGGCGCCCGGCTACACCTTC. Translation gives CASSSGQGAPGYTF.

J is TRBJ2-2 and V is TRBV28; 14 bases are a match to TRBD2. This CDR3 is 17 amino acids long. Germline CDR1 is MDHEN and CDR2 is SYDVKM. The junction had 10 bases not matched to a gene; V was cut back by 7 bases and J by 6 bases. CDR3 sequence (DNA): TGTGCCAGCATCTTAGGCGGGGGACTAGCGGGAGCCGGGGAGCTGTTTTTT. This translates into CASILGGGLAGAGELFF.

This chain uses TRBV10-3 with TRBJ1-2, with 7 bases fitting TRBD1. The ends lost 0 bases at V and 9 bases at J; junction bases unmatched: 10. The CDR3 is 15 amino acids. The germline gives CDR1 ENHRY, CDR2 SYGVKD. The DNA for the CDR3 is TGTGCCATCAGTGAGTCGTACCCACAGGGGAGCAGCTACACCTTC. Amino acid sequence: CAISESYPQGSSYTF.

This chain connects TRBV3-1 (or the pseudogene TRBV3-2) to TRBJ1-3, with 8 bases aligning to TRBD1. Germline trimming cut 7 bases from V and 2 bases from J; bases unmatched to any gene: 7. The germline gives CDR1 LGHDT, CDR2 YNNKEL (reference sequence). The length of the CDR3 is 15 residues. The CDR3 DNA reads TGTGCCAGCACTCAACAGGGGGTCGCTGGAAACACCATATATTTT. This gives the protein CASTQQGVAGNTIYF.

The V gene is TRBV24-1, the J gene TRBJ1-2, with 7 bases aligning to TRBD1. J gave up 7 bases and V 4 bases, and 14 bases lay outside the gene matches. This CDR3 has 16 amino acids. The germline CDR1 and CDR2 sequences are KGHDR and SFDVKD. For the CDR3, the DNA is TGTGCCACCAGTGACGCCACCCCACAGGGGCTGAGTGGCTACACCTTC. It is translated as CATSDATPQGLSGYTF.

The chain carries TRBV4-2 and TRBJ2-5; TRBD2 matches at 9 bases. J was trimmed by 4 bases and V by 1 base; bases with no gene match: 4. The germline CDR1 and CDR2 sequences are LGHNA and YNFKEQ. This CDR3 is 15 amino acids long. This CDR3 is CASSQGSSGVETQYF. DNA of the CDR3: TGTGCCAGCAGCCAAGGGTCTAGCGGGGTAGAGACCCAGTACTTC.

The CDR3 loop is CASSVGGASYEQYF. The CDR3 nucleotides are TGTGCCAGCAGTGTGGGCGGGGCCTCCTACGAGCAGTACTTC. The chain uses TRBV25-1 and TRBJ2-7; tentative D call: TRBD2 (6 bases). V was clipped by 4 bases and J by 0 bases, with 10 bases between them. From germline, CDR1 is MGHDK and CDR2 SYGVNS. This CDR3 has 14 amino acids.

CDR3 loop: CASSSIGGEGDTQYF. CDR3 in DNA: TGCGCCAGCAGCTCGATTGGGGGGGAAGGAGATACGCAGTATTTT. The chain couples TRBV5-1 to TRBJ2-3; 7 bases are a match to TRBD2. The length of the CDR3 is 15 residues. Germline V gene sequence: CDR1 SGHRS, CDR2 YFSETQ. The V and J ends lost 3 bases and 5 bases, in that order; junction bases with no gene match: 9.

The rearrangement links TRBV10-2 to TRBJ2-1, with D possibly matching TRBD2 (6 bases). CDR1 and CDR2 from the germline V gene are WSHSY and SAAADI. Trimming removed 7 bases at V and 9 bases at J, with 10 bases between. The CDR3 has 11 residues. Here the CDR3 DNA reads TGCGCCAGCACCGAGACTAGTGAGCAGTTCTTC. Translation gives CASTETSEQFF.